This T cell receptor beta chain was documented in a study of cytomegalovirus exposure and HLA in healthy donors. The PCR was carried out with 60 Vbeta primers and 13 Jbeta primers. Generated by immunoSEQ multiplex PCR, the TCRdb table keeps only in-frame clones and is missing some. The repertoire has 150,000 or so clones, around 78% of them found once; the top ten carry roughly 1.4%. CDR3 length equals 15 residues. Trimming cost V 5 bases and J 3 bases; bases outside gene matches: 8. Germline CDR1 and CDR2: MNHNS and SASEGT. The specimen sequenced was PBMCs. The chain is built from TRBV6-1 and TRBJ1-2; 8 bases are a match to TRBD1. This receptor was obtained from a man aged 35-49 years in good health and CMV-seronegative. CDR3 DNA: TGTGCCAGCAGTACTCGGACAGGGAGGGACTATGGCTACACCTTC. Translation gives CASSTRTGRDYGYTF.